These 18 T cell receptor beta chains were sequenced from one sample in a study of identical twins. TCRdb independently ran MiXCR on the 5' RACE reads; one entry per CDR3 protein. The table lists roughly 240,000 distinct CDR3 sequences, 6% to 8.5% of them singletons. A further study also used this sample, focusing on yellow fever vaccine responses in identical twins.

What was sequenced was CD8+ T cells sorted from blood. These TCRs come from a woman younger than 30 in good health.

Ten or more counts support this clonotype. CDR3 region: CATSRPVSEKNQPQHF. In DNA form, the CDR3 reads TGTGCCACCAGCAGACCGGTGTCGGAGAAAAATCAGCCCCAGCATTTT. This chain joins TRBV15 and TRBJ1-5; no definite D call. The CDR3 consists of 16 residues. The germline gives CDR1 LNHNV, CDR2 YYDKDF (reference sequence). Trimming cost V 2 bases and J 4 bases, with 15 bases left between them.

This clonotype was counted ten times or more. V is TRBV5-1 and J is TRBJ1-2; 8 bases agree with TRBD1. The junction had 5 bases not matched to a gene; V was cut back by 3 bases and J by 4 bases. The CDR3 contains 14 residues. CDR1 SGHRS and CDR2 YFSETQ come from the germline V gene. The CDR3 is CASSWTGLGYGYTF. The CDR3 DNA reads TGCGCCAGCAGCTGGACAGGGTTGGGCTATGGCTACACCTTC. The whole variable domain, remainder taken from reference TRBV5-1 and TRBJ1-2, is KAGVTQTPRYLIKTRGQQVTLSCSPISGHRSVSWYQQTPGQGLQFLFEYFSETQRNKGNFPGRFSGRQFSNSRSEMNVSTLELGDSALYLCASSWTGLGYGYTFGSGTRLTVV.

This clonotype was detected only a few times. The chain recombines TRBV24-1 with TRBJ2-1, with 12 bases fitting TRBD2. Per the germline V gene, CDR1 is KGHDR and CDR2 is SFDVKD. V lost 5 bases and J lost 6; bases outside the gene matches: 1. The CDR3 totals 14 residues. Here the CDR3 DNA reads TGTGCCACCAGTGGACTAGCGGGAGTCAATGAGCAGTTCTTC. The encoded protein is CATSGLAGVNEQFF.

This clonotype was observed many times. The V gene is TRBV20-1, the J gene TRBJ2-7, with a possible D match to TRBD1 (5 bases). This CDR3 contains 13 residues. The germline V and J ends were trimmed by 4 bases and 0 bases, with 10 bases remaining between them. Germline CDR1 reads DFQATT; CDR2 reads SNEGSKA (reference sequence). This CDR3 is CSATDISSYEQYF. As DNA, the CDR3 is TGCAGTGCTACGGACATTAGCTCCTACGAGCAGTACTTC.

A word on this clonotype: It is likely a read error, because the conserved phenylalanine at the end of the CDR3 is missing. The chain couples TRBV12-3 or TRBV12-4 to TRBJ1-2; no clear D. CDR3 length equals 12 residues. V was trimmed by 6 bases and J by 6 bases, leaving 11 bases between them. CDR3 DNA: TGTGCCAGCAGCCCACGGGCAGATGGCTACACCTAC. Its translation is CASSPRADGYTY.

This clonotype was observed a handful of times. V and J are TRBV9 and TRBJ2-7, with D possibly matching TRBD2 (6 bases). Trimming pared 4 bases from V and 4 bases from J, leaving 21 bases between. CDR1 is SGDLS, CDR2 YYNGEE, per germline. The CDR3 contains 16 residues. DNA of the CDR3: TGTGCCAGCAGCATCCGGGACGGCGGGACGAAGTACGAGCAGTACTTC. This gives the protein CASSIRDGGTKYEQYF. Combining the CDR3 with reference TRBV9 and TRBJ2-7 gives the whole variable domain DSGVTQTPKHLITATGQRVTLRCSPRSGDLSVYWYQQSLDQGLQFLIQYYNGEERAKGNILERFSAQQFPDLHSELNLSSLELGDSALYFCASSIRDGGTKYEQYFGPGTRLTVT.

The rearrangement links TRBV27 to TRBJ1-5; TRBD1 matches at 8 bases. Germline V gene lookup returns CDR1 MNHEY and CDR2 SMNVEV (reference sequence). The junction had 9 bases not matched to a gene; V was cut back by 5 bases and J by 3 bases. CDR3 size: 16 residues. The CDR3: CASSPTGAPYNQPQHF. The CDR3 DNA follows: TGTGCCAGCAGTCCGACAGGGGCCCCCTACAATCAGCCCCAGCATTTT.

The rearrangement links TRBV2 to TRBJ2-4; 9 bases fit TRBD2. The germline V gene has CDR1 SNHLY and CDR2 FYNNEI. The CDR3 is 14 amino acids. The V and J ends lost 4 bases and 3 bases, in that order; junction bases with no gene match: 1. The CDR3 nucleotides are TGTGCCAGCAGTGGCGGGGGGGGCAAAAACATTCAGTACTTC. This codes for CASSGGGGKNIQYF.

This clonotype was counted at least ten times. The V and J genes are TRBV4-1 and TRBJ2-7; D is perhaps TRBD2 (5 bases). V shed 0 bases and J shed 3 bases, with 12 bases lying between them. CDR3 size: 15 residues. Germline V lookup: CDR1 MGHRA, CDR2 YSYEKL. The CDR3 DNA reads as TGCGCCAGCAGCCAAGACGGAGGAATCGGCTACGAGCAGTACGTC. Translating it yields CASSQDGGIGYEQYV.

This clonotype was observed at least ten times. The chain carries TRBV29-1 and TRBJ2-5, with 9 bases aligning to TRBD1. Germline trimming cut 4 bases from V and 4 bases from J; bases unmatched to any gene: 1. Per the germline V gene, CDR1 is SQVTM and CDR2 is ANQGSEA. The CDR3 covers 12 residues. The CDR3 region is CSVGDRVETQYF. In DNA, the CDR3 is TGCAGCGTTGGGGACAGGGTAGAGACCCAGTACTTC.

This clonotype was found many times. This sequence joins TRBV20-1 and TRBJ2-3; a weak D match, TRBD2 (6 bases). This CDR3 region has 16 residues. Germline CDR1 is DFQATT and CDR2 is SNEGSKA (reference sequence). V dropped 6 bases and J dropped 1 base, with 20 bases sitting between them. Here the CDR3 reads CSATTNSGVGTDTQYF. The DNA of the CDR3 is TGCAGTGCAACGACCAATTCGGGGGTGGGCACAGATACGCAGTATTTT.

Remarks on this clonotype: This may come from a read error, since a much larger clone is one base off. The genes are TRBV5-1 and TRBJ1-1; D remains unclear. Looked up from germline, CDR1 is SGHRS and CDR2 is YFSETQ. There are 14 residues in the CDR3. The CDR3 here is CASSLDSLNTGAFF. The CDR3 DNA follows: TGCGCCAGCAGCTTGGACAGTCTGAACACTGGAGCTTTCTTT.

The sample holds many counts of this clonotype. This rearrangement joins TRBV3-1 to TRBJ1-2; D unclear. The length of the CDR3 is 15 residues. The germline gives CDR1 LGHDT, CDR2 YNNKEL (reference sequence). V lost 1 base to trimming and J lost 8 bases, with 17 bases between them. The CDR3 coding sequence is TGTGCCAGCAGCCAAGCCGAAGGGCGACCCAGAGGCTACACCTTC. Translating gives CASSQAEGRPRGYTF.

In its sample, this clonotype was seen a few times. The chain is built from TRBV25-1 and TRBJ2-2, with D hard to call. Germline-derived CDR1 and CDR2 are MGHDK and SYGVNS. This CDR3 is built from 14 residues. V lost 2 bases, J lost 3 bases, and 7 bases lay in between. The CDR3 loop reads CASSESMDTGELFF. The CDR3 DNA is TGTGCCAGCAGTGAAAGTATGGACACCGGGGAGCTGTTTTTT.

The rearrangement uses TRBV28 and TRBJ1-1; D unresolved. Germline V gene lookup returns CDR1 MDHEN and CDR2 SYDVKM. This CDR3 is built from 15 residues. Trimming took 1 base from V and 1 from J, leaving 10 bases between them. The CDR3 sequence is CASSLSMVENTEAFF. As DNA, the CDR3 is TGTGCCAGCAGTTTATCTATGGTCGAGAACACTGAAGCTTTCTTT.

In its sample, this clonotype was seen a few times. In DNA, the CDR3 is TGCAGTGCTTCATCAAAGGACAGGGGGATTTGGGATGAGCAGTTCTTC. Translating it yields CSASSKDRGIWDEQFF. The gene calls are TRBV20-1 and TRBJ2-1; 10 bases are a match to TRBD1. The germline V gene has CDR1 DFQATT and CDR2 SNEGSKA (reference sequence). The CDR3 consists of 16 residues. Germline trimming cut 5 bases from V and 8 bases from J; bases unmatched to any gene: 15.

This clonotype has ten or more counts. The chain joins TRBV12-3 or TRBV12-4 to TRBJ1-2, with TRBD1 matching over 7 bases. The CDR3 runs 14 residues. V shed 5 bases, J shed 8 bases, and the junction held 11 bases outside the gene matches. The CDR3 sequence: CASSAKSTGVGYTF. CDR3 nucleotides: TGTGCCAGCAGTGCCAAGAGTACAGGGGTAGGCTACACCTTC.

Concerning this clonotype itself: Given a much more abundant clone one base away, this may be a read error. J is TRBJ2-2 and V is TRBV6-6; possible D gene TRBD2, 5 bases. This CDR3 spans 13 amino acids. Germline V gene sequence: CDR1 MNHNY, CDR2 SVGAGI (reference sequence). CDR3 loop: CASSYGDTGELVF. The CDR3 DNA reads as TGTGCCAGCAGTTACGGTGACACCGGGGAGCTGGTTTTT.